This T cell receptor beta chain was recorded in a study of blood T cell repertoires in COVID-19. Whole-study context: There were acute and convalescent COVID-19 samples, and they came from the United States, Italy and Spain.

The CDR3 has 15 residues. V lost 7 bases and J 1 base, leaving 16 bases between the germline ends. CDR1 and CDR2 (germline): MNHNY, SVGAGI (reference sequence). This clone is classed as medium-sized (0.01 to 0.1%). In the original analysis: Amplification with reference gene primers provided the estimates of nucleated cell counts. Repertoires were generated with immunoSEQ multiplex PCR, while TCRdb's copy carries only in-frame clones and drops some. The DNA gave D and trimming, while V, J and clone size come from that table. The sample shows fewer than 85,000 clones, about four fifths of them seen only once.

The chain carries TRBV6-6 and TRBJ1-1; the D gene is possibly TRBD1 (6 bases). The sequence derives from an elderly woman with active or convalescent COVID-19. Sequenced: peripheral blood. CDR3 coding DNA: TGTGCCAGCACCCTAATCCAGACAGGGAACACTGAAGCTTTCTTT. This codes for CASTLIQTGNTEAFF.